This TCR beta chain derives from a study of T cells in Graves' hyperthyroidism and ophthalmopathy. Recently diagnosed hyperthyroidism of less than 2 months' duration affected patients aged 18 to 65. Those patients with uncontrolled infection, other autoimmune disease, pregnancy or lactation were excluded. Thyroid ultrasound and orbital computed tomography, with clinical symptoms and serum thyroxine and TRAb, informed diagnoses. Study results and limitations: A model using 13 V-J features told ophthalmopathy apart from stable hyperthyroidism.

Amplified regions were TCR beta CDR3 sequences from RNA transcripts. When the TCR CDR3 underwent first-round RT-PCR, the HTBI primer set was used. TCRdb used MiXCR to reprocess the multiplex PCR reads, holding one entry per CDR3 protein. The sample has hundreds of thousands of distinct CDR3 sequences; approximately 16% are singletons. Concerning this clonotype: What it binds is not known.

The clonotype was recovered from a woman between 18 and 29 years old with Graves' hyperthyroidism. The sequenced sample consisted of blood.

CDR3 region: CASSDVWRTSVSQPQHF. CDR3 bases: TGTGCCAGCAGTGACGTATGGAGGACCTCGGTAAGTCAGCCCCAGCATTTT. The V gene is TRBV6-1, the J gene TRBJ1-5; no clear D. The germline V and J ends were trimmed by 3 bases and 6 bases, with 21 bases remaining between them. This CDR3 is 17 amino acids long. Germline values: CDR1 MNHNS, CDR2 SASEGT.